This is a list of T cell receptor beta chains from one sample in a study of TIL therapy for anti-PD-1-resistant metastatic lung cancer. Some clones are missing from TCRdb's copy, which holds only in-frame ones; the method was immunoSEQ multiplex PCR. The profile shows more than 20,000 clones, about four fifths of them singletons. The source material was blood, sampled at baseline. These receptors came from a person between 25 and 79 years old with non-small cell lung cancer. Both conserved end residues are part of each CDR3. The D gene is left open where the match is weak. Rows may omit the clone size; those that give it use once, few, many or a size class.

-	TRBV7-2	TRBJ2-3	-	TGTGCCAGCAGCACCCTCGACAGCACAGATACGCAGTATTTT	CASSTLDSTDTQYF
-	TRBV7-2	TRBJ2-3	-	TGTGCCAGCAGCCAGGTCGAAGATACGCAGTATTTT	CASSQVEDTQYF
-	TRBV30	TRBJ1-1	few	TGTGCCTGGAGTGCTACAGCGAACACTGAAGCTTTCTTT	CAWSATANTEAFF
-	TRBV6-1	TRBJ1-5	-	TGTGCCTCCACAGGAGGGGCTTATAGCAATCAGCCCCAGCATTTT	CASTGGAYSNQPQHF
-	TRBV29-1	TRBJ1-4	-	TGCAGCGTCCAAAGGGAGGTATGGGAAAAACTGTTTTTT	CSVQREVWEKLFF
-	TRBV27	TRBJ1-5	-	TGTGCCAGCCACCCGTTGGGGGTAAGCAATCAGCCCCAGCATTTT	CASHPLGVSNQPQHF
TRBD2	TRBV5-1	TRBJ2-3	-	TGCGCCAGCAGCTTGGGCCAACTCGGGCGGGGGGGCACAGATACGCAGTATTTT	CASSLGQLGRGGTDTQYF
-	TRBV9	TRBJ1-1	-	TGTGCCAGCAGCGTATTAATGTCGGGTTACACTGAAGCTTTCTTT	CASSVLMSGYTEAFF
-	TRBV7-6	TRBJ2-3	-	TGTGCCAGCAGCACCCGCACAGATACGCAGTATTTT	CASSTRTDTQYF
-	TRBV28	TRBJ2-7	once	TGTGCCAGCAGTTTCGGGGGCGCCTCCTACGAGCAGTACTTC	CASSFGGASYEQYF
TRBD2	TRBV28	TRBJ2-1	-	TGTGCCAGCAGCCTAGGACTGGGACTAGCGGCCAACAATGAGCAGTTCTTC	CASSLGLGLAANNEQFF
-	TRBV18	TRBJ2-5	-	TGTGCCAGCTCACCACAGGGGCCCCAGTACTTC	CASSPQGPQYF
-	TRBV27	TRBJ1-1	-	TGTGCCAGCAGTCGCGCGGCCCTCGGGGGCACTGAAGCTTTCTTT	CASSRAALGGTEAFF
-	TRBV7-9	TRBJ1-2	once	TGTGCCAGCAACGCAGGCCCTGCTAACTATGGCTACACCTTC	CASNAGPANYGYTF
-	TRBV28	TRBJ1-1	-	TGTGCCAGCATCCGGGAGGGGAGAAGAACTGAAGCTTTCTTT	CASIREGRRTEAFF
TRBD1	TRBV9	TRBJ2-7	few	TGTGCCAGCAGCGCCCACACAGGGGGCTACGAGCAGTACTTC	CASSAHTGGYEQYF
-	TRBV19	TRBJ1-1	-	TGTGCCAGTAAGAGGGGGGACACTGAAGCTTTCTTT	CASKRGDTEAFF
TRBD1	TRBV28	TRBJ2-7	few	TGTGCCAGCAGACTGACAGGGTCCTACGAGCAGTACTTC	CASRLTGSYEQYF
-	TRBV4-3	TRBJ2-3	-	TGCGCCAGCAGCCAAGGCCGAGGGCAAGGGGCAGATACGCAGTATTTT	CASSQGRGQGADTQYF
-	TRBV27	TRBJ2-5	-	TGTGCCAGCAGTACGGACAGGACCCAGTACTTC	CASSTDRTQYF
-	TRBV19	TRBJ2-1	-	TGTGCCAGTAGTGGGCCGGGGCGTAATGAGCAGTTCTTC	CASSGPGRNEQFF
-	TRBV6-1	TRBJ2-7	-	TGTGCCAGCAGTGTGGTGGAGGTCGAGCAGTACTTC	CASSVVEVEQYF
TRBD1	TRBV6-5	TRBJ2-7	-	TGTGCCAGCAGTTACTCGGGGACAGCCGCTAAGCAGTACTTC	CASSYSGTAAKQYF
-	TRBV30	TRBJ2-7	-	TGTGCCCCCCAGGAGCTAGCGAACTCCTACGAGCAGTACTTC	CAPQELANSYEQYF
-	TRBV9	TRBJ2-1	-	TGTGCCAGCTCCCTGGGGTTACCCCCCCATGAGCAGTTCTTC	CASSLGLPPHEQFF
TRBD1	TRBV5-1	TRBJ1-6	-	TGCGCCAGCAGCCCGGGACAGGGTAGCAATTCACCCCTCCACTTT	CASSPGQGSNSPLHF
-	TRBV7-2	TRBJ1-1	-	TGTGCCAGCAGCCCTAAGGACGACACTGAAGCTTTCTTT	CASSPKDDTEAFF
-	TRBV5-7	TRBJ1-2	-	TGTGCCAGCAGCAGCCGGGACATCTATGGCTACACCTTC	CASSSRDIYGYTF
TRBD2	TRBV19	TRBJ2-7	-	TGTGCCAGTAGTAGGACTAGCCGAGACTACGAGCAGTACTTC	CASSRTSRDYEQYF
-	TRBV5-4	TRBJ2-7	-	TGTGCCAGCCTACCCCCCGGGGAAAACGAGCAGTACTTC	CASLPPGENEQYF
TRBD1	TRBV5-1	TRBJ1-4	-	TGCGCCAGCAGCCCCGTCCCGGGACAGGGGGGACGCGAAAAACTGTTTTTT	CASSPVPGQGGREKLFF
TRBD1	TRBV5-6	TRBJ2-7	-	TGTGCCAGCAGCAGCGACAGGGGGCAGTACGAGCAGTACTTC	CASSSDRGQYEQYF
-	TRBV7-9	TRBJ2-1	-	TGTGCCAGCAGCTTTCTGAGCCGCAATGAGCAGTTCTTC	CASSFLSRNEQFF
TRBD2	TRBV28	TRBJ2-7	few	TGTGCCAGCAGCCGGACTATGCGGGAGAAAGCGTACTTC	CASSRTMREKAYF
TRBD1	TRBV6-5	TRBJ1-6	-	TGTGCCAGCAGAACCCGAGGGGGCAAAAATTCACCCCTCCACTTT	CASRTRGGKNSPLHF
-	TRBV10-2	TRBJ2-7	-	TGCGCCAGCAGTGACCGACAGGGAGGCGAGCAGTACTTC	CASSDRQGGEQYF
-	TRBV28	TRBJ1-2	-	TGTGCCAGCAGTTTACCGGATAACTATGGCTACACCTTC	CASSLPDNYGYTF
TRBD1	TRBV7-2	TRBJ2-1	-	TGTGCCAGCAGCTTAGATGGGACAGGGTCCGATGAGCAGTTCTTC	CASSLDGTGSDEQFF
TRBD1	TRBV5-4	TRBJ2-4	-	TGTGCCAGCAGCTTAACAGGGGCTGTTAACATTCAGTACTTC	CASSLTGAVNIQYF
-	TRBV11-3	TRBJ2-1	few	TGTGCCAGCAGCTTAGGGACCTCACGTTGGGATGAGCAGTTCTTC	CASSLGTSRWDEQFF
TRBD1	TRBV9	TRBJ1-1	once	TGTGCCAGCAGCCCCCGGGACAGGGGTACGAACACTGAAGCTTTCTTT	CASSPRDRGTNTEAFF
-	TRBV4-1	TRBJ2-1	-	TGCGCCAGCAGCTCCGGGGGGCCCTCCTACAATGAGCAGTTCTTC	CASSSGGPSYNEQFF
-	TRBV30	TRBJ1-2	-	TGTGCCTGGGTGGGGATAGCTAACTATGGCTACACCTTC	CAWVGIANYGYTF
TRBD2	TRBV2	TRBJ2-1	-	TGTGCCAGCAGTTTGCCAGCGGGGGGCACTGATACTGAGCAGTTCTTC	CASSLPAGGTDTEQFF
-	TRBV4-3	TRBJ2-3	-	TGCGCCAGCAGCCCCTTCCGGGACCTCATCACAGATACGCAGTATTTT	CASSPFRDLITDTQYF
-	TRBV28	TRBJ2-3	few	TGTGCCAGCAGTACCGGGACATTACGCTTGCACGGAGATACGCAGTATTTT	CASSTGTLRLHGDTQYF
-	TRBV5-5	TRBJ2-7	-	TGTGCCAGCAGCCAGTTGAAGGGGGATGGATCCTACGAGCAGTACTTC	CASSQLKGDGSYEQYF
-	TRBV11-2	TRBJ1-5	-	TGTGCCAGCAGCTTACCCCCCCTGGGGGTTCATCAGCCCCAGCATTTT	CASSLPPLGVHQPQHF
-	TRBV11-2	TRBJ1-2	-	TGTGCCAGCAGCTTAGCGCCAGGGGAAAGCTATGGCTACACCTTC	CASSLAPGESYGYTF
-	TRBV7-9	TRBJ2-1	once	TGTGCCAGCAGCAAGCAGGCCGCTACCGGCGATGAGCAGTTCTTC	CASSKQAATGDEQFF
-	TRBV19	TRBJ2-5	-	TGTGCCAGTAGTATAGAAACCGGTTCGAGGGAGACCCAGTACTTC	CASSIETGSRETQYF
-	TRBV18	TRBJ2-1	-	TGTGCCAGCTCGACTAACTCAGGCAATGAGCAGTTCTTC	CASSTNSGNEQFF
-	TRBV7-9	TRBJ2-2	once	TGTGCCAGCAGCGCCCGGAACATGAACACCGGGGAGCTGTTTTTT	CASSARNMNTGELFF